This record covers a single T cell receptor (beta chain). The antigen is unknown. These data belong to a study of cytomegalovirus exposure and HLA in healthy donors. General study results and limits: The tendency of first-cohort TCR clusters to co-occur in the 120 validation repertoires was identified by a subsequent analysis. Most TCRs appeared rarely, but some public TCRs recurred in many donors. Investigators reported 164 TCR beta chains as tied to cytomegalovirus.

Profiled with immunoSEQ multiplex PCR; TCRdb holds only in-frame clones, not every one. This table has 85,000 to 120,000 clones, around 90% appearing once. The CDR3 extends over 16 amino acids. CDR1 is MDHEN and CDR2 is SYDVKM in the germline V gene. V lost 7 bases, J lost 10 bases, and 11 bases stayed unmatched. From the approximately 110-subject validation cohort, which was separate from the approximately 670-subject first cohort, the donors were drawn. This clonotype was obtained from a woman between 18 and 29 years old in good health and CMV-seropositive. Source material: PBMCs. The genes are TRBV28 and TRBJ1-6; 12 positions agree with TRBD1. Here the CDR3 reads CASTRIGTGGGSPLHF. In DNA form, the CDR3 reads TGTGCCAGCACCCGCATCGGGACAGGGGGCGGGTCACCCCTCCACTTT.